Following are 23 T cell receptor beta chains from one sample sequenced in a study of blood T cell repertoires in COVID-19. Clones were sequenced by immunoSEQ multiplex PCR, and TCRdb holds only the in-frame ones, with some missing. The data show under 550,000 clones, around 90% seen once. The material sequenced was peripheral blood. The receptors derive from a man between 18 and 29 years old with COVID-19, enrolled during active disease.

J is TRBJ2-1 and V is TRBV3-1 (or the pseudogene TRBV3-2), with TRBD2 identical over 8 bases. V lost 10 bases, J lost 4 bases, and 6 bases stayed unmatched. Germline loops: CDR1 LGHDT, CDR2 YNNKEL (reference sequence). There are 13 residues in the CDR3. Here the CDR3 reads CATGLASYNEQFF. The CDR3 DNA reads as TGTGCCACCGGACTAGCCTCTTACAATGAGCAGTTCTTC.

The chain links TRBV15 to TRBJ2-1; 8 bases are shared with TRBD2. V lost 4 bases to trimming and J lost 7 bases; unmatched junction nucleotides: 9. Germline values: CDR1 LNHNV, CDR2 YYDKDF (reference sequence). The CDR3 extends over 15 amino acids. The CDR3 spells CATSTGRGDTNEQFF. CDR3 DNA sequence: TGTGCCACCAGCACCGGGAGGGGGGACACAAATGAGCAGTTCTTC.

On this clone: Other DNA sequences in the same sample also yield this CDR3. The chain joins TRBV7-9 to TRBJ1-2; D may be TRBD1 (5 bases). Germline CDR1 and CDR2: SEHNR and FQNEAQ (reference sequence). This CDR3 has 12 residues. Between the trimmed V and J ends, which lost 3 bases and 5 bases, there was a span of 7 bases. Written as DNA, the CDR3 is TGTGCCAGCAGCTTGGGGGGATATGGCTACACCTTC. Its protein is CASSLGGYGYTF.

V and J are TRBV6-1 and TRBJ2-2; no definite D call. The CDR3 length is 13 residues. From germline, CDR1 is MNHNS and CDR2 SASEGT. Trimming removed 2 bases at V and 7 bases at J, with 8 bases between. The CDR3 DNA sequence: TGTGCCAGCAGTGAAATCGTCAGCGGGGAGCTGTTTTTT. Its translation: CASSEIVSGELFF.

The chain has TRBV29-1 and TRBJ1-2; D gene uncertain. This CDR3 comprises 12 residues. V dropped 7 bases and J dropped 0 bases, with 9 bases sitting between them. The germline V gene has CDR1 SQVTM and CDR2 ANQGSEA. This CDR3 is CSALPSNYGYTF. The DNA of the CDR3 is TGCAGCGCCCTTCCGTCTAACTATGGCTACACCTTC.

The chain uses TRBV9 and TRBJ2-2; perhaps TRBD2 as D (7 bases). The CDR3 consists of 16 residues. Germline CDR1 is SGDLS and CDR2 is YYNGEE. V lost 0 bases and J lost 7, with 16 bases in between. The CDR3 nucleotides are TGTGCCAGCAGCGTAGCAGCGCGGGGGCCAGGCGGGGAGCTGTTTTTT. Its translation is CASSVAARGPGGELFF. The full variable domain, with the rest looked up from reference TRBV9 and TRBJ2-2, is DSGVTQTPKHLITATGQRVTLRCSPRSGDLSVYWYQQSLDQGLQFLIQYYNGEERAKGNILERFSAQQFPDLHSELNLSSLELGDSALYFCASSVAARGPGGELFFGEGSRLTVL.

V usage is TRBV12-3 or TRBV12-4 and J usage is TRBJ1-3; 7 bases match TRBD1. The V gene end was trimmed by 6 bases and the J gene end by 7 bases; junction bases not matched to a gene: 6. This CDR3 comprises 13 residues. In nucleotides, the CDR3 is TGTGCCAGCAGGATGACAGGGTCGAACACCATATATTTT. Residues: CASRMTGSNTIYF.

This clone was counted once. The same CDR3 arises from other DNA sequences in this sample as well. The chain links TRBV5-4 to TRBJ1-2; 12 bases are a match to TRBD1. Germline CDR1 SGHNT, CDR2 YYREEE (reference sequence). Trimming took 4 bases from V and 4 from J; bases not matched to a gene: 2. The CDR3 sequence is 14 residues long. The CDR3 region has the DNA TGTGCCAGCAGCCCGGGACAGGGGGCCTATGGCTACACCTTC. Amino acids: CASSPGQGAYGYTF.

This sequence joins TRBV10-3 and TRBJ2-2, with 10 bases fitting TRBD1. Losses at the gene ends were 6 bases for V and 2 bases for J; bases not matched to a gene: 6. From germline, CDR1 is ENHRY and CDR2 SYGVKD. The CDR3 is 16 residues long. The CDR3 DNA is TGTGCCATCAGGCCGACAGGGGGCATTAACACCGGGGAGCTGTTTTTT. This encodes CAIRPTGGINTGELFF.

The rearrangement uses TRBV5-6 and TRBJ1-2; 9 bases map to TRBD1. CDR1 is SGHDT and CDR2 is YYEEEE in the germline V gene. This CDR3 has 15 amino acids. The trim removed 2 bases at V and 4 bases at J, leaving 6 bases unmatched. Here the CDR3 DNA reads TGTGCCAGCAGCTTCCGACAGGGGGGGACCTATGGCTACACCTTC. Protein sequence: CASSFRQGGTYGYTF. Full variable domain (outside the CDR3, taken from reference TRBV5-6 and TRBJ1-2): DAGVTQSPTHLIKTRGQQVTLRCSPKSGHDTVSWYQQALGQGPQFIFQYYEEEERQRGNFPDRFSGHQFPNYSSELNVNALLLGDSALYLCASSFRQGGTYGYTFGSGTRLTVV.

The chain recombines TRBV6-6 with TRBJ2-6; no clear D gene. The germline CDR1 and CDR2 sequences are MNHNY and SVGAGI (reference sequence). V was pared by 2 bases and J by 0 bases, with 8 bases between. The CDR3 covers 16 residues. CDR3 bases: TGTGCCAGCAGTTACGCGTCTTTCTCTGGGGCCAACGTCCTGACTTTC. Protein: CASSYASFSGANVLTF.

The J gene is TRBJ2-7, the V gene TRBV24-1, with TRBD2 matching 9 bases. This CDR3 is 16 amino acids long. Trimming cost V 2 bases and J 2 bases; bases outside gene matches: 6. Germline V gene sequence: CDR1 KGHDR, CDR2 SFDVKD. CDR3 DNA sequence: TGTGCCACCAGTGATTCCGTAGCGGGAGCCCCCTACGAGCAGTACTTC. Its translation is CATSDSVAGAPYEQYF.

This chain links TRBV2 with TRBJ2-1; TRBD1 matches at 8 bases. After removal of 6 bases from V and 8 bases from J, the junction contained 12 bases not matched to a gene. CDR1 SNHLY and CDR2 FYNNEI come from the germline V gene. This CDR3 has 15 residues. This CDR3 is CASRDIGQGNYEQFF. Here the CDR3 DNA reads TGTGCCAGCAGGGACATCGGACAGGGTAACTATGAGCAGTTCTTC.

The chain combines TRBV5-1 with TRBJ2-7, with D unresolved. Germline loops: CDR1 SGHRS, CDR2 YFSETQ. The CDR3 extends over 14 amino acids. Trimming pared 4 bases from V and 2 bases from J, leaving 13 bases between. Here the CDR3 DNA reads TGCGCCAGCAGCCTCAGAGGATTGGCCTACGAGCAGTACTTC. Encoded protein: CASSLRGLAYEQYF.

The gene calls are TRBV6-5 and TRBJ2-4; 8 bases map to TRBD1. CDR1 and CDR2 from the germline V gene are MNHEY and SVGAGI. The ends lost 6 bases at V and 6 bases at J; junction bases unmatched: 7. The CDR3 has 14 amino acids. Here the CDR3 DNA reads TGTGCCAGCAGCCCCGTCAGGGGGCCAAACATTCAGTACTTC. It translates to CASSPVRGPNIQYF.

In the case of this clone: The sample carries other DNA sequences with the same CDR3. This rearrangement joins TRBV7-2 to TRBJ1-4; D possibly corresponds to TRBD1 (5 bases). The V end was cut by 3 bases, the J end by 3 bases, with 11 bases between. CDR3 size: 15 residues. Germline V gene sequence: CDR1 SGHTA, CDR2 FQGNSA. This CDR3 reads CASSFGGTANEKLFF. CDR3 nucleotides: TGTGCCAGCAGCTTCGGGGGGACGGCTAATGAAAAACTGTTTTTT.

The rearrangement joins TRBV6-1 to TRBJ1-2; D might be TRBD1 (6 bases). The CDR3 loop spans 14 amino acids. The V and J ends lost 3 bases and 3 bases respectively, with 11 bases between them. Germline V CDR1 and CDR2: MNHNS, SASEGT. The CDR3 DNA sequence: TGTGCCAGCAGTGACCCGGACAGATACTATGGCTACACCTTC. It specifies CASSDPDRYYGYTF.

This chain uses TRBV29-1 with TRBJ2-2, with D tentatively TRBD2 (5 bases). The V end was cut by 6 bases, the J end by 1 base, with 12 bases between. Germline V lookup: CDR1 SQVTM, CDR2 ANQGSEA. The CDR3 loop spans 14 amino acids. The CDR3 DNA sequence: TGCAGCGTCCGTGAGGCGGGGAACACCGGGGAGCTGTTTTTT. Residues: CSVREAGNTGELFF.

This chain connects TRBV23-1 to TRBJ2-1; TRBD2 aligns across 8 bases. Being an ORF, TRBV23-1 has a function that is uncertain. The trim removed 3 bases at V and 5 bases at J, leaving 6 bases unmatched. This CDR3 spans 15 amino acids. The CDR3 here is CASSQFSGVHNEQFF. CDR3 coding DNA: TGCGCCAGCAGTCAGTTTAGCGGGGTTCACAATGAGCAGTTCTTC.

The chain links TRBV12-5 to TRBJ1-2; no firm D call. The CDR3 spans 12 residues. Trimming shortened V by 6 bases and J by 8 bases, and 13 bases separated the two germline ends. CDR1 is LGHNT and CDR2 is FRNRAP in the germline V gene. This chain's CDR3 is CASGRRAGGYTF. CDR3 nucleotides: TGTGCTAGTGGGAGGAGGGCTGGAGGCTACACCTTC.

The chain is built from TRBV5-1 and TRBJ2-1; perhaps TRBD1 as D (6 bases). The CDR3 totals 16 residues. CDR1 is SGHRS and CDR2 is YFSETQ in the germline V gene. Trimming cost V 1 base and J 4 bases, with 15 bases left between them. The CDR3 sequence: CASSLTRAQGYNEQFF. The CDR3 DNA is TGCGCCAGCAGCTTGACCCGGGCGCAGGGGTACAATGAGCAGTTCTTC.

The chain joins TRBV7-9 to TRBJ1-2, with no clear D. V was cut by 5 bases and J by 1 base, with 14 bases left in between. Germline V gene data show CDR1 as SEHNR and CDR2 as FQNEAQ (reference sequence). There are 15 residues in the CDR3. The CDR3 reads CASSPRIGDNYGYTF. CDR3 nucleotide sequence: TGTGCCAGCAGCCCCCGCATCGGGGATAACTATGGCTACACCTTC.

The chain recombines TRBV7-2 with TRBJ1-4; 8 bases map to TRBD1. There are 13 residues in the CDR3. Germline CDR1 is SGHTA and CDR2 is FQGNSA. With 6 bases clipped from V and 6 bases from J, the junction kept 3 bases outside the gene matches. The CDR3 loop is CASREGQDEKLFF. The CDR3 DNA follows: TGTGCCAGCAGGGAGGGACAGGATGAAAAACTGTTTTTT.